Listed here are 4 T cell receptor beta chains from one sample, sequenced in a study of blood T cell repertoires in COVID-19. This table comes from immunoSEQ multiplex PCR, and its TCRdb copy is limited to in-frame clones, with some not included. The sample carries over 200,000 clones, about 80% recorded once. The source material was PBMCs or T cells enriched from blood (not recorded which). The receptors here all came from a man aged 40-49 years who had recovered from COVID-19.

The V call is TRBV19, the J call TRBJ2-1; TRBD2 matches 12 bases. V lost 4 bases to trimming and J lost 5 bases; unmatched junction nucleotides: 9. There are 17 residues in the CDR3. The germline V gene has CDR1 LNHDA and CDR2 SQIVND (reference sequence). DNA of the CDR3: TGTGCCAGTAGTAACCAAAGGACTAGCGGGGTTCACAATGAGCAGTTCTTC. Its translation is CASSNQRTSGVHNEQFF.

The J gene is TRBJ1-2, the V gene TRBV4-2; 8 bases match TRBD1. In germline, CDR1 is LGHNA, CDR2 YNFKEQ. The CDR3 contains 17 residues. After removal of 5 bases from V and 6 bases from J, the junction contained 17 bases not matched to a gene. CDR3 DNA sequence: TGTGCCAGCAGCATAGACAATTCCGCGGACAGGGCCAATGGCTACACCTTC. It encodes CASSIDNSADRANGYTF.

The chain links TRBV28 to TRBJ2-1; D is perhaps TRBD2 (5 bases). CDR3 length equals 15 residues. Trimming took 7 bases from V and 0 from J, leaving 13 bases between them. Germline assignment: CDR1 MDHEN and CDR2 SYDVKM. The CDR3 DNA reads as TGTGCCAGCACCACGACGGGAAGCTCCTACAATGAGCAGTTCTTC. Residues: CASTTTGSSYNEQFF. Full variable domain (outside the CDR3, taken from reference TRBV28 and TRBJ2-1): DVKVTQSSRYLVKRTGEKVFLECVQDMDHENMFWYRQDPGLGLRLIYFSYDVKMKEKGDIPEGYSVSREKKERFSLILESASTNQTSMYLCASTTTGSSYNEQFFGPGTRLTVL.

This clone has more than one count but fewer than ten. The chain couples TRBV2 to TRBJ2-7; the match to TRBD1 covers 9 bases. The CDR3 covers 16 residues. Germline loops: CDR1 SNHLY, CDR2 FYNNEI. The V gene end was trimmed by 0 bases and the J gene end by 0 bases; junction bases not matched to a gene: 3. CDR3 nucleotides: TGTGCCAGCAGTGAAGCCGGGACAGGGTCCTCCTACGAGCAGTACTTC. This codes for CASSEAGTGSSYEQYF.